This T cell receptor (beta chain) was profiled in a study of monozygotic twins with inflammatory bowel disease. Per-sample cDNA came from eight separate reactions. Each UMI, carrying a 6-nucleotide sample barcode, came from template switching. TCRdb re-called the 5' RACE reads and gives one entry per CDR3 protein, without DNA. Its table records hundreds of thousands of distinct CDR3 sequences. CDR3 size: 16 residues. CDR1 and CDR2 from the germline V gene are SGDLS and YYNGEE. Broader study findings: Possibly reflecting limited power, no difference in repertoire similarity was found between concordant and discordant twins.

About this clonotype: Its matching antigen is unknown.

The chain has TRBV9 and TRBJ1-2; TCRdb outputs TRBD1, but without DNA this stays unchecked. The sequenced material came from blood. This receptor was taken from a human donor with ulcerative colitis or Crohn's disease, or a healthy co-twin of an affected twin (not recorded which). The CDR3 here is CASSVAGTGSNYGYTF.